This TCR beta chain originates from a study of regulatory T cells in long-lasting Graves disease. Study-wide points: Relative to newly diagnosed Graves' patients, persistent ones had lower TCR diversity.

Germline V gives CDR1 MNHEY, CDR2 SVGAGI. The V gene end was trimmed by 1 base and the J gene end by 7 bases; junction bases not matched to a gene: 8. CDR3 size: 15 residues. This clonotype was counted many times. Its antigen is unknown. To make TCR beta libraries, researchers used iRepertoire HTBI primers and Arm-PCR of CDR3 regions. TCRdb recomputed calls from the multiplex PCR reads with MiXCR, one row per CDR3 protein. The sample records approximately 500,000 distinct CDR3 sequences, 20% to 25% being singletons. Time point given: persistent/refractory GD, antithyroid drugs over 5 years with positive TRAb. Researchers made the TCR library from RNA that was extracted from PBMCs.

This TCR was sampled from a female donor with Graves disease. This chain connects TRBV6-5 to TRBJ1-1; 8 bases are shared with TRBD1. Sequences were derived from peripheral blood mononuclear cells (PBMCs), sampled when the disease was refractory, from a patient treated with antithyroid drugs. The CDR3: CASSYWQGAGGEAFF. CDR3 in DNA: TGTGCCAGCAGTTACTGGCAGGGGGCCGGGGGTGAAGCTTTCTTT.